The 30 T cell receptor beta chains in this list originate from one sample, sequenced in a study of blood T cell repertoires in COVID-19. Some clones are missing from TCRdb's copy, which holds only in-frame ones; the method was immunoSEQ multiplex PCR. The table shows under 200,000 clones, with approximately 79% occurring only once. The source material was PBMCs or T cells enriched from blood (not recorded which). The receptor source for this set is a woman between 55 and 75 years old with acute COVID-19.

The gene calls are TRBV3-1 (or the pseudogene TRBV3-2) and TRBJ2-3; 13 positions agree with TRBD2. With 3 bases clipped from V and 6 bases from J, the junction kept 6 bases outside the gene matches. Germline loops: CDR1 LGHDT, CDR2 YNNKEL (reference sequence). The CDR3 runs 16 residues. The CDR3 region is CASSHGLAGVRDTQYF. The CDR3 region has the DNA TGTGCCAGCAGCCACGGACTAGCGGGAGTCCGGGATACGCAGTATTTT.

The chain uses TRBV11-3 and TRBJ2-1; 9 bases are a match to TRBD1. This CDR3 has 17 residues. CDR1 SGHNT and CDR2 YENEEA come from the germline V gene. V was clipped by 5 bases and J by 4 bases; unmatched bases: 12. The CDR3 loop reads CASSPGAGTGIYNEQFF. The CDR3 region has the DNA TGTGCCAGCAGCCCAGGAGCCGGGACAGGGATTTACAATGAGCAGTTCTTC. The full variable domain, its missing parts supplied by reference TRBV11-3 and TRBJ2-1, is EAGVVQSPRYKIIEKKQPVAFWCNPISGHNTLYWYLQNLGQGPELLIRYENEEAVDDSQLPKDRFSAERLKGVDSTLKIQPAELGDSAVYLCASSPGAGTGIYNEQFFGPGTRLTVL.

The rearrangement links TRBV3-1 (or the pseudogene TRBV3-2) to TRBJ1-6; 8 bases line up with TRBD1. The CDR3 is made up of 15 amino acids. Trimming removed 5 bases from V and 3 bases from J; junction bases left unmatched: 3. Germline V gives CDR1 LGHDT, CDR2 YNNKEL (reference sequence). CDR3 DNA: TGTGCCAGCAGCTATGACAGGGGCTATAATTCACCCCTCCACTTT. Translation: CASSYDRGYNSPLHF.

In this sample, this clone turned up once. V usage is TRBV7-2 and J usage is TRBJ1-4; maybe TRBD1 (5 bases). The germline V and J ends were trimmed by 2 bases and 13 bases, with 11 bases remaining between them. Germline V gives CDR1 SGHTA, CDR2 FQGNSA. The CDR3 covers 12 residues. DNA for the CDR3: TGTGCCAGCAGCTTATACGGGGGGATACTGTTTTTT. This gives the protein CASSLYGGILFF.

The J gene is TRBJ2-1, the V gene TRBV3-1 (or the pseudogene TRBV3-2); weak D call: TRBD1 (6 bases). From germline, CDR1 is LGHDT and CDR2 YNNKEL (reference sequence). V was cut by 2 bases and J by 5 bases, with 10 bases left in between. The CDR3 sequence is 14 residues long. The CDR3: CASSQTGKDNEQFF. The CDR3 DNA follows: TGTGCCAGCAGCCAAACAGGGAAGGACAATGAGCAGTTCTTC.

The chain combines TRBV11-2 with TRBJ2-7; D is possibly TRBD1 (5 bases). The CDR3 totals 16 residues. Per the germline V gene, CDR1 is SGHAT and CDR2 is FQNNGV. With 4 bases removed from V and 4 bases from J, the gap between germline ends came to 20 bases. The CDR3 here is CASSSILGRGLYEQYF. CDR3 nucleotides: TGTGCCAGCAGCTCAATTTTGGGGCGTGGGTTATACGAGCAGTACTTC.

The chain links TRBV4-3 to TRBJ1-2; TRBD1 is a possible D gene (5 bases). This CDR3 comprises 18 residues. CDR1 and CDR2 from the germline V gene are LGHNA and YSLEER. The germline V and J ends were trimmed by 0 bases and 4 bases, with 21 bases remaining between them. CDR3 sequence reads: CASSQDWGGGARVYGYTF. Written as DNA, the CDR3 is TGCGCCAGCAGCCAAGATTGGGGGGGAGGGGCGCGAGTCTATGGCTACACCTTC.

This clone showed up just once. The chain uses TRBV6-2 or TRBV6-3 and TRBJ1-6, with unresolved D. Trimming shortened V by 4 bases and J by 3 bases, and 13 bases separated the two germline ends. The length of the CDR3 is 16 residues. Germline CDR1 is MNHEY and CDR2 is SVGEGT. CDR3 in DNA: TGTGCCAGCAGTTGGAGGACGGCCCGCTATAATTCACCCCTCCACTTT. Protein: CASSWRTARYNSPLHF.

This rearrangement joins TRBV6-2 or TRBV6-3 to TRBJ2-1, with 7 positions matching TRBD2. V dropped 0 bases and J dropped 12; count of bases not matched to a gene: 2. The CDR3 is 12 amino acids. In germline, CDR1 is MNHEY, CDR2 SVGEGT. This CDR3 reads CASSYSAGRQFF. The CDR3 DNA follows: TGTGCCAGCAGTTACTCAGCGGGGAGGCAGTTCTTC.

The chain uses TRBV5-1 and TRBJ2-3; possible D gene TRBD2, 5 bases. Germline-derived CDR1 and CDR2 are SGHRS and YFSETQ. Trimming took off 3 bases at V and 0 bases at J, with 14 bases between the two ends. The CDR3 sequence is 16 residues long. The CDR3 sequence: CASSSPSSLSTDTQYF. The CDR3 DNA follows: TGCGCCAGCAGCTCCCCTAGCTCCCTTAGCACAGATACGCAGTATTTT.

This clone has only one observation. The CDR3: CASSLDLQGSYNEQFF. CDR3 DNA: TGTGCCAGCAGCTTAGATCTACAGGGGTCCTACAATGAGCAGTTCTTC. The rearrangement joins TRBV11-2 to TRBJ2-1; the match to TRBD1 covers 7 bases. The CDR3 consists of 16 residues. Unmatched junction bases numbered 3, after V lost 0 bases and J lost 1 base. Germline-derived CDR1 and CDR2 are SGHAT and FQNNGV.

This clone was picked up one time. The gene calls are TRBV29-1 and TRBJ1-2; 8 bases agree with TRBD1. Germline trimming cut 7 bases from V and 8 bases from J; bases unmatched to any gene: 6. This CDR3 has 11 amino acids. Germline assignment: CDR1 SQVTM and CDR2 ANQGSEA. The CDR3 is CSGQGNGGYTF. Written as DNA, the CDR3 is TGCAGCGGACAGGGGAACGGCGGCTACACCTTC.

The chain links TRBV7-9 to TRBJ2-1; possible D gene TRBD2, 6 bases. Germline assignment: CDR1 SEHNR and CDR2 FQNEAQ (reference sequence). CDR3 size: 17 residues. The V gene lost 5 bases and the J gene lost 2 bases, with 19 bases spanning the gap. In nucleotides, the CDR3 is TGTGCCAGCAGCCCCCAATTACTAGCAAGCCCCTACAATGAGCAGTTCTTC. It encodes CASSPQLLASPYNEQFF.

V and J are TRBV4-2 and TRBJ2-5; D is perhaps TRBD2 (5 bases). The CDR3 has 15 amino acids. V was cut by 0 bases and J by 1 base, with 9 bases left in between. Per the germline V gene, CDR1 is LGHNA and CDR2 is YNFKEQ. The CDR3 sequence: CASSQDTGFQETQYF. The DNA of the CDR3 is TGTGCCAGCAGCCAAGATACGGGATTCCAAGAGACCCAGTACTTC.

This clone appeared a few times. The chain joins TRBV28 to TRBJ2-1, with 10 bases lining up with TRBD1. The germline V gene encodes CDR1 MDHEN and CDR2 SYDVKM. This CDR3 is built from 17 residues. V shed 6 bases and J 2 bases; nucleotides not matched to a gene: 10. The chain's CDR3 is CASRAGTGAVPYNEQFF. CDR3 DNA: TGTGCCAGCAGGGCTGGGACAGGGGCGGTCCCCTACAATGAGCAGTTCTTC.

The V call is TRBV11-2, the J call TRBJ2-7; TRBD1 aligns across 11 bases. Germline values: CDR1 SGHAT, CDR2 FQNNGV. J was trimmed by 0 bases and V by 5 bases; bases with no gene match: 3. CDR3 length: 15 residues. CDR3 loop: CASSTGTGGSYEQYF. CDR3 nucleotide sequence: TGTGCCAGCAGCACCGGGACAGGGGGCTCCTACGAGCAGTACTTC.

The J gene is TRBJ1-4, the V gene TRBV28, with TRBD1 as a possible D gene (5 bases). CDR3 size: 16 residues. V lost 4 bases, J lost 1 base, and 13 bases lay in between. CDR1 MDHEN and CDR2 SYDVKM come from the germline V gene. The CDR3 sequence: CASSSDSLVTNEKLFF. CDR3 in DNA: TGTGCCAGCAGTTCCGACAGCCTGGTAACTAATGAAAAACTGTTTTTT.

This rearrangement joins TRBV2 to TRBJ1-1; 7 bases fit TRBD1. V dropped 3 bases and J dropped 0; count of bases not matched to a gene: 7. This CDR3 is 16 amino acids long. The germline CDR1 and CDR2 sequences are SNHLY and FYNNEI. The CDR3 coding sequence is TGTGCCAGCAGTGACGCCCGGGACAGCTTGAACACTGAAGCTTTCTTT. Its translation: CASSDARDSLNTEAFF.

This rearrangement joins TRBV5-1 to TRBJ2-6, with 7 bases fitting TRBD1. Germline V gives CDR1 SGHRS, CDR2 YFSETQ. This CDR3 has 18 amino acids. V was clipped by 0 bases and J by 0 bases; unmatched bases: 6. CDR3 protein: CASSLGTGRFSGANVLTF. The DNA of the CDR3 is TGCGCCAGCAGCTTGGGGACAGGCCGCTTCTCTGGGGCCAACGTCCTGACTTTC.

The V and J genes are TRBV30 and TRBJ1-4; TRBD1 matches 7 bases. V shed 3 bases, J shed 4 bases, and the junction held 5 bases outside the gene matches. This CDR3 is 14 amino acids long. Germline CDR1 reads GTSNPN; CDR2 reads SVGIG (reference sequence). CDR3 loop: CAWSRQGLNEKLFF. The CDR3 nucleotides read TGTGCCTGGAGCAGACAGGGCCTTAATGAAAAACTGTTTTTT.

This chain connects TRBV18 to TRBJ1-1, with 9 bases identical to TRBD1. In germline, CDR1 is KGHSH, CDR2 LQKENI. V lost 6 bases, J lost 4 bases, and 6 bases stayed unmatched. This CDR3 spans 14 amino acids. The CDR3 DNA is TGTGCCAGCTCTGGGGACAGGGAGATCACTGAAGCTTTCTTT. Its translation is CASSGDREITEAFF.

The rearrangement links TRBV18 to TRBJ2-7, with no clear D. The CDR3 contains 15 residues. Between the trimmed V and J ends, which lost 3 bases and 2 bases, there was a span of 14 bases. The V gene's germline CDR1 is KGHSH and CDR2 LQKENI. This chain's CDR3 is CASSPTSPSAYEQYF. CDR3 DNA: TGTGCCAGCTCACCGACCAGCCCAAGCGCCTACGAGCAGTACTTC.

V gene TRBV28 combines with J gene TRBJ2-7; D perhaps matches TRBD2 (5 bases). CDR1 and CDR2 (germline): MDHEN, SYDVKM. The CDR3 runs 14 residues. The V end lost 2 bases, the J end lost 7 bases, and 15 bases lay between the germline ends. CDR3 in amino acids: CASSLEFRRGEQYF. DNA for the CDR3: TGTGCCAGCAGTTTAGAATTCCGACGGGGAGAGCAGTACTTC.

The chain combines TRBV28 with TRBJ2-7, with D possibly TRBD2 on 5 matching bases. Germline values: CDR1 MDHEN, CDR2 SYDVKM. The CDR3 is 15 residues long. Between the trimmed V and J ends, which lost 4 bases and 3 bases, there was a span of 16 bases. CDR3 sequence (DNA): TGTGCCAGCAGTTCCTCTTCCGAGGGCAGCTACGAGCAGTACGTC. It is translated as CASSSSSEGSYEQYV.

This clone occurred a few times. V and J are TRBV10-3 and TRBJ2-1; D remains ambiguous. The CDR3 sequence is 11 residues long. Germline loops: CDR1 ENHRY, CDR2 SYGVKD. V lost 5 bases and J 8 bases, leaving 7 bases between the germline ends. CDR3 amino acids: CAISPQYEQFF. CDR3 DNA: TGTGCCATCAGTCCCCAATATGAGCAGTTCTTC.

In nucleotides, the CDR3 is TGCGCCAGCAGCCAAGGGGGGGCCCAGTACTTC. Its translation: CASSQGGAQYF. V and J are TRBV4-1 and TRBJ2-5, with D perhaps matching TRBD2 (6 bases). CDR1 is MGHRA, CDR2 YSYEKL, per germline. The germline V and J ends were trimmed by 1 base and 9 bases, with 6 bases remaining between them. The CDR3 is 11 amino acids.

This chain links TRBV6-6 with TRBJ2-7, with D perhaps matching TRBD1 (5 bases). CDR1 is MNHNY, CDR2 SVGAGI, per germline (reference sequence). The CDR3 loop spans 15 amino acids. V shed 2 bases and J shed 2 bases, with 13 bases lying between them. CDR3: CASSYSTGPTYEQYF. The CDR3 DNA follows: TGTGCCAGCAGTTACAGTACAGGACCCACCTACGAGCAGTACTTC.

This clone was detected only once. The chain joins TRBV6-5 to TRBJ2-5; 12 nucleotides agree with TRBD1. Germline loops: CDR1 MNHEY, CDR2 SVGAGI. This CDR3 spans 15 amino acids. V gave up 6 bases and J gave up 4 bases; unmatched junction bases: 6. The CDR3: CASRTGTGGGETQYF. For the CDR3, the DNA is TGTGCCAGCAGAACCGGGACAGGGGGCGGAGAGACCCAGTACTTC.

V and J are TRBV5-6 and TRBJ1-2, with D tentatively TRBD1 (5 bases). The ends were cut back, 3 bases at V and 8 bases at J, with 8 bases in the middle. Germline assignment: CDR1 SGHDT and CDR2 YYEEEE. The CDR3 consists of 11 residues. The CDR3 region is CASSWRGGYTF. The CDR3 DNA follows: TGTGCCAGCAGCTGGAGGGGCGGCTACACCTTC. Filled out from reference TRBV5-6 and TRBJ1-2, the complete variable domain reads DAGVTQSPTHLIKTRGQQVTLRCSPKSGHDTVSWYQQALGQGPQFIFQYYEEEERQRGNFPDRFSGHQFPNYSSELNVNALLLGDSALYLCASSWRGGYTFGSGTRLTVV.

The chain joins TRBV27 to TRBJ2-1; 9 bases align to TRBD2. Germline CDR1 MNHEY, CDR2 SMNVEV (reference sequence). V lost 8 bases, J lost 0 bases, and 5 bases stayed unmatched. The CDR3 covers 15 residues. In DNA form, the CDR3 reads TGTGCCAGCGCTAGCGGGGCAGACTCCTACAATGAGCAGTTCTTC. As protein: CASASGADSYNEQFF.